This is a list of T cell receptor beta chains from one sample in a study of shared clonotypes between healthy human individuals. Libraries were prepared by immunoSEQ multiplex PCR; TCRdb keeps only in-frame clonotypes and omits some of them. The sample carries about 1.1 million clones, around 82% recorded once. Sequenced input: memory CD4+ T cells from PBMCs. These receptors were taken from a man in his late teens or twenties in good health. Some clones in this sample may be carry-over from other donors' samples. Each CDR3 is given with its conserved first and last residue. Fields, in order: CDR3 length, clone size, V gene, J gene, D gene, CDR3 DNA, CDR3 protein. A D gene is named only where the DNA matches it firmly. Some rows mark clone size as missing; the rest say once, few, many or name a class of expanded clone.

cdr3_length: 16
clone_size: .
v_call: TRBV7-8
j_call: TRBJ1-2
d_call: .
cdr3_nt: TGTGCCAGCAGCTTAGGTCGGGGTTTCGGGAACTATGGCTACACCTTC
cdr3_aa: CASSLGRGFGNYGYTF

cdr3_length: 15
clone_size: .
v_call: TRBV5-1
j_call: TRBJ2-3
d_call: TRBD2
cdr3_nt: TGCGCCAGCAGCTTTAGCGGGAGTAGCACAGATACGCAGTATTTT
cdr3_aa: CASSFSGSSTDTQYF

cdr3_length: 11
clone_size: .
v_call: TRBV29-1
j_call: TRBJ2-3
d_call: .
cdr3_nt: TGCAGCGTCGCTCCGGGGGATACGCAGTATTTT
cdr3_aa: CSVAPGDTQYF

cdr3_length: 14
clone_size: .
v_call: TRBV5-4
j_call: TRBJ2-7
d_call: .
cdr3_nt: TGTGCCAGCAGCTTGGGGGGAGGAAAATACGAGCAGTACTTC
cdr3_aa: CASSLGGGKYEQYF

cdr3_length: 16
clone_size: .
v_call: TRBV28
j_call: TRBJ1-3
d_call: .
cdr3_nt: TGTGCCAGCAGTTTATATGGGGGGAACTCTGGAAACACCATATATTTT
cdr3_aa: CASSLYGGNSGNTIYF

cdr3_length: 13
clone_size: .
v_call: TRBV6-6
j_call: TRBJ2-7
d_call: TRBD2
cdr3_nt: TGTGCCAGCAGTTACAATAGCGGGAGTGCGCAGTACTTC
cdr3_aa: CASSYNSGSAQYF

cdr3_length: 17
clone_size: .
v_call: TRBV28
j_call: TRBJ1-5
d_call: .
cdr3_nt: TGTGCCAGCAGTTTAGTTGGGAATCGTTGGGGCAATCAGCCCCAGCATTTT
cdr3_aa: CASSLVGNRWGNQPQHF

cdr3_length: 17
clone_size: .
v_call: TRBV5-6
j_call: TRBJ2-5
d_call: .
cdr3_nt: TGTGCCAGCAGCTTGGCTCGGGGGGCGGGAGTGGCGGAGACCCAGTACTTC
cdr3_aa: CASSLARGAGVAETQYF

cdr3_length: 15
clone_size: .
v_call: TRBV10-2
j_call: TRBJ1-3
d_call: .
cdr3_nt: TGCGCCAGCAGCTGCAGGGTGTTGGTTGGAAACACCATATATTTT
cdr3_aa: CASSCRVLVGNTIYF

cdr3_length: 13
clone_size: .
v_call: TRBV28
j_call: TRBJ2-5
d_call: TRBD1
cdr3_nt: TGTGCCAGCACCGTTAGGGGGCCAGAGACCCAGTACTTC
cdr3_aa: CASTVRGPETQYF

cdr3_length: 15
clone_size: .
v_call: TRBV6-6
j_call: TRBJ2-1
d_call: .
cdr3_nt: TGTGCCAGCAGTTTACCCGGGGGCTCCTACAATGAGCAGTTCTTC
cdr3_aa: CASSLPGGSYNEQFF

cdr3_length: 11
clone_size: .
v_call: TRBV6-1
j_call: TRBJ1-1
d_call: .
cdr3_nt: TGTGCCAGCAGTGACTACACTGAAGCTTTCTTT
cdr3_aa: CASSDYTEAFF

cdr3_length: 15
clone_size: .
v_call: TRBV6-5
j_call: TRBJ1-5
d_call: .
cdr3_nt: TGTGCCAGCAGTTACTCCCAGGGGAGCAATCAGCCCCAGCATTTT
cdr3_aa: CASSYSQGSNQPQHF

cdr3_length: 13
clone_size: .
v_call: TRBV5-4
j_call: TRBJ1-1
d_call: .
cdr3_nt: TGTGCCAGCAGCACGGCGGGTTCCACTGAAGCTTTCTTT
cdr3_aa: CASSTAGSTEAFF

cdr3_length: 15
clone_size: many
v_call: TRBV23-1
j_call: TRBJ2-2
d_call: TRBD2
cdr3_nt: TGCGCCAGCATCACTAGCGGGAGGTCGACCGGGGAGCTGTTTTTT
cdr3_aa: CASITSGRSTGELFF

cdr3_length: 13
clone_size: .
v_call: TRBV30
j_call: TRBJ2-1
d_call: TRBD1
cdr3_nt: TGTGCCTGGAGTAGGGGGCAGTACAATGAGCAGTTCTTC
cdr3_aa: CAWSRGQYNEQFF